This is a list of T cell receptor beta chains from one sample in a study of blood T cells in healthy people across ages. TCRdb used MiXCR to reprocess the 5' RACE reads, holding one entry per CDR3 protein. The sample consists of 850,000 or so distinct CDR3 sequences, around 30% of them appearing once. The source material was blood. The receptors here all came from a woman at least 80 years old in good health. CDR3s include the opening cysteine and the closing phenylalanine or tryptophan. A D gene is named only where the DNA matches it firmly. Only some rows state a clone size, as once, few, many or a class for expanded clones.

V	J	size	D	DNA	CDR3
TRBV24-1	TRBJ1-1	few	-	TGTGCCACCAGTGACCCTGGACGGACCATGAACACTGAAGCTTTCTTT	CATSDPGRTMNTEAFF
TRBV6-5	TRBJ2-5	many	-	TGTGCCAGCAGCCTCAGGGTGCGAGAGACCCAGTACTTC	CASSLRVRETQYF
TRBV25-1	TRBJ2-2	-	TRBD1	TGTGCCAGCAGTGATCTGGGACAGGGGTTGACCGGGGAGCTGTTTTTT	CASSDLGQGLTGELFF
TRBV7-2	TRBJ1-2	once	-	TGTGCCAGCAGCTTGGGCTACAGCTATGGCTACACCTTC	CASSLGYSYGYTF
TRBV25-1	TRBJ2-3	few	-	TGTGCCAGCAGTGAATCCTCCCCAACAGATACGCAGTATTTT	CASSESSPTDTQYF
TRBV20-1	TRBJ1-2	many	TRBD1	TGCAGTGCCAAAGACAGGGGCCTGTTGGGAGGAGATGGCTACACCTTC	CSAKDRGLLGGDGYTF
TRBV20-1	TRBJ1-2	-	-	TGCAGTGCTCGAAGGCCCGACAGGCAATATGGCTACACCTTC	CSARRPDRQYGYTF
TRBV6-1	TRBJ2-3	-	-	TGTGCCACCTCTCCGGGGGAACGAGATACGCAGTATTTT	CATSPGERDTQYF
TRBV28	TRBJ2-5	many	TRBD2	TGTGCCAGCAGCGCTAGACTAGCGGGGGGGCCGGGGCAGACCCAGTACTTC	CASSARLAGGPGQTQYF
TRBV7-9	TRBJ1-3	-	-	TGTGCCAGCAGCTTACCGCGGGCAGTCTCTGGAAACACCATATATTTT	CASSLPRAVSGNTIYF
TRBV11-2	TRBJ1-2	-	TRBD1	TGTGCCAGCAGCTTCGACAGGGGGCAAGGCTACACCTTC	CASSFDRGQGYTF
TRBV14	TRBJ1-6	many	TRBD1	TGTGCCAGCAGCCAATTCGGGACAGGGAATTCACCCCTCCACTTT	CASSQFGTGNSPLHF
TRBV7-2	TRBJ2-4	-	TRBD2	TGTGCCAGCAGCTTGACTAGCGGGGTAGCCAAAAACATTCAGTACTTC	CASSLTSGVAKNIQYF
TRBV7-2	TRBJ1-6	many	-	TGTGCCAGCAGCTTAGTAACCAGCTCCTATAATTCACCCCTCCACTTT	CASSLVTSSYNSPLHF
TRBV6-5	TRBJ2-7	many	TRBD1	TGTGCCAGCAGTTTCGGACAGGGTAGCTCCTACGAGCAGTACTTC	CASSFGQGSSYEQYF
TRBV20-1	TRBJ2-7	many	-	TGCAGTGCTAGAGTGGGGGTAGGCGACGAGCAGTACTTC	CSARVGVGDEQYF
TRBV6-1	TRBJ2-3	-	TRBD2	TGTGCCAGCAGTGTCGAACCGGGGGGGCGGGCAGATACGCAGTATTTT	CASSVEPGGRADTQYF
TRBV2	TRBJ1-2	few	-	TGTGCCAGCATCCTCCCCGGGCGACACCTTAACTATGGCTACACCTTC	CASILPGRHLNYGYTF
TRBV7-9	TRBJ1-2	-	-	TGTGCCAGCAGCTTAGGGCGGGCAGCGAACTATGGCTACACCTTC	CASSLGRAANYGYTF
TRBV20-1	TRBJ2-5	-	-	TGCAGTGCTGCCGATGAGGGTGTAGAGACCCTGTACTTC	CSAADEGVETLYF
TRBV12-3/TRBV12-4	TRBJ2-2	-	-	TGTGCCAGCAGTTTCTGGGGAAACACCGGGGAGCTGTTTTTT	CASSFWGNTGELFF
TRBV28	TRBJ1-2	-	TRBD1	TGTGCCAGCAGCATTGGACAGGGTTATGGCTACACCTTC	CASSIGQGYGYTF
TRBV6-2/TRBV6-3	TRBJ2-5	few	TRBD1	TGTGCCAGCAGTTACTTAGACAGGGTATGGGAGACCCAGTACTTC	CASSYLDRVWETQYF
TRBV5-1	TRBJ2-2	-	-	TGCGCCAGCAGCTTAGACGGGTCGAACACCGGGGAGCTGTTTTTT	CASSLDGSNTGELFF
TRBV7-2	TRBJ2-5	many	-	TGTGCCAGCAGCTTAGGACAGGTACAAGAGACCCAGTACTTC	CASSLGQVQETQYF
TRBV6-2/TRBV6-3	TRBJ2-5	-	-	TGTGCCAGCGGCGGGGAACCCTCGGGGGAGACCCAGTACTTC	CASGGEPSGETQYF
TRBV6-2/TRBV6-3	TRBJ2-2	few	-	TGTGCCAGCAAAGGATCGGGTACCGGGGAGCTGTTTTTT	CASKGSGTGELFF
TRBV4-1	TRBJ1-6	few	TRBD1	TGCGCCAGCAGCCAAGATTTCGCAGGGGGCTCCTCACCCCTCCACTTT	CASSQDFAGGSSPLHF
TRBV12-3/TRBV12-4	TRBJ2-1	many	-	TGTGCCAGCAGTCCGACGGAGTACAATGAGCAGTTCTTC	CASSPTEYNEQFF
TRBV29-1	TRBJ2-1	many	-	TGCAGCGTTGAAGGGGGGCGGGGTGGCGATGAGCAGTTCTTC	CSVEGGRGGDEQFF
TRBV10-3	TRBJ2-1	-	-	TGTGCCATCAGCGAGGGGAGTCGGAGTGAAACCCGGTTCTTC	CAISEGSRSETRFF
TRBV20-1	TRBJ1-4	-	-	TGCAGTGCTAGAGAGGCCCCGGGGGCTCCAAAACTGTTTTTT	CSAREAPGAPKLFF
TRBV9	TRBJ2-5	many	TRBD2	TGTGCCAGCAGCAATCGGGGGGGCCGCCAAGAGACCCAGTACTTC	CASSNRGGRQETQYF
TRBV18	TRBJ2-6	many	-	TGTGCCAGCTCACCCAACCCCTCTGGGGCCAACGTCCTGACTTTC	CASSPNPSGANVLTF
TRBV7-6	TRBJ2-1	many	TRBD2	TGTGCCAGCAGCTTAGGGCAGAGCGGGGGGGCGGTCAATGAGCAGTTCTTC	CASSLGQSGGAVNEQFF
TRBV5-6	TRBJ1-2	few	-	TGTGCCAGCAGCTTGGTTGGGGTGCCTAACTATGGCTACACCTTC	CASSLVGVPNYGYTF
TRBV6-2/TRBV6-3	TRBJ2-5	many	TRBD1	TGTGCCAGCAGTTACCAACGACAGGGGGGGACCCAGTACTTC	CASSYQRQGGTQYF
TRBV9	TRBJ2-4	-	-	TGTGCCAGCAGCGTAGTTAGTGGCCCTGGCATTCAGTACTTC	CASSVVSGPGIQYF
TRBV5-1	TRBJ2-7	-	-	TGCGCCAGCAGCCCCCGTCACGGCGGATCTGATGAGCAGTACTTC	CASSPRHGGSDEQYF
TRBV5-1	TRBJ1-4	many	TRBD1	TGCGCCAGCAGCTCCGGAGGGGGCCCAACTAATGAAAAACTGTTTTTT	CASSSGGGPTNEKLFF
TRBV10-3	TRBJ2-1	few	-	TGTGCCATCAGTGACGGCGACCGGGCCGTTGAGCAGTTCTTC	CAISDGDRAVEQFF
TRBV2	TRBJ2-2	-	-	TGTGCCAGCCTCCGGGACGGAACCGGGGAGCTGTTTTTT	CASLRDGTGELFF
TRBV7-6	TRBJ2-3	-	-	TGTGCCAGCAGCTTACGCCCCACCACAGATGCGCAGTATTTT	CASSLRPTTDAQYF